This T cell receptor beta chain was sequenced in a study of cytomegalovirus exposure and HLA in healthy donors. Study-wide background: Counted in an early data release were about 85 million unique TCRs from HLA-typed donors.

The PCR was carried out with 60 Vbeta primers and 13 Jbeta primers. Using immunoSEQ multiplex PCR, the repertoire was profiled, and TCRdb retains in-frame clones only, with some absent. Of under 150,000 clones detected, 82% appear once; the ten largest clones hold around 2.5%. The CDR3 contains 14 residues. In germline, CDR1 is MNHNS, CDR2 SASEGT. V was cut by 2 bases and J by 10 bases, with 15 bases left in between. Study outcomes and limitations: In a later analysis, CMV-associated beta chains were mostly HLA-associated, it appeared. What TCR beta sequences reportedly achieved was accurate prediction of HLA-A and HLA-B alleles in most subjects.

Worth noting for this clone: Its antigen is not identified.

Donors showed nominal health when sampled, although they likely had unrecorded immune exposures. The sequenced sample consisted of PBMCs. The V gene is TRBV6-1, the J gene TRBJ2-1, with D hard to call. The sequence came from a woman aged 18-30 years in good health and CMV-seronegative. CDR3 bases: TGTGCCAGCAGTGAATGGAACAGACAAAGCGAGCAGTTCTTC. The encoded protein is CASSEWNRQSEQFF.